The rows below give T cell receptor beta chains drawn from one sample of a study of blood T cells in healthy people across ages. One entry per CDR3 protein, called by TCRdb with MiXCR from the 5' RACE reads. Found here are approximately 800,000 distinct CDR3 sequences, about 42% of them singletons; the top ten hold roughly 20%. Material: blood. The source is a man at least 80 years old in good health. The CDR3 runs from the conserved cysteine through the conserved F or W. The order of the fields is clone size, J gene, D gene, V gene, CDR3 protein, CDR3 DNA. The D gene is left open where the match is weak. Clone size is stated in some rows and not others, as once, few, many or a class when expanded.

-	TRBJ2-1	-	TRBV29-1	CSVVKASEKFF	TGCAGCGTTGTGAAGGCTAGCGAGAAGTTCTTC
-	TRBJ2-3	-	TRBV3-1	CASSARTLATDTQYF	TGTGCCAGCAGCGCCAGGACCTTAGCTACAGATACGCAGTATTTT
-	TRBJ2-7	-	TRBV14	CASSQQYEQYF	TGTGCCAGCAGTCAACAGTACGAGCAGTACTTC
-	TRBJ1-1	-	TRBV4-1	CASRGRVGVNTEAFF	TGCGCCAGTCGGGGCAGGGTCGGGGTGAACACTGAAGCTTTCTTT
-	TRBJ2-2	-	TRBV21-1	CASSVGRDTGTGENGELFF	TGTGCCAGCAGCGTCGGTAGGGATACCGGGACAGGGGAGAACGGGGAGCTGTTTTTT
few	TRBJ2-3	-	TRBV19	CASSIWGSTDTQYF	TGTGCCAGTAGTATATGGGGAAGCACAGATACGCAGTATTTT
few	TRBJ2-7	-	TRBV30	CAWSANYEQYF	TGTGCCTGGAGTGCGAACTACGAGCAGTACTTC
-	TRBJ2-1	TRBD2	TRBV2	CASSGTSMNNEQFF	TGTGCCAGCAGTGGGACTAGCATGAACAATGAGCAGTTCTTC
-	TRBJ2-3	-	TRBV5-1	CASSGRDRAYADTQYF	TGCGCCAGCAGCGGCCGGGACCGAGCATACGCAGATACGCAGTATTTT
many	TRBJ2-3	-	TRBV25-1	CASSGLDTQYF	TGTGCCAGCAGTGGACTAGATACGCAGTATTTT
-	TRBJ2-7	-	TRBV14	CARAWRKSSYEQYF	TGTGCCAGAGCATGGAGGAAGAGCTCCTACGAGCAGTACTTC
few	TRBJ2-7	TRBD1	TRBV7-2	CASSLMGQVATYEQYF	TGTGCCAGCAGCTTAATGGGACAGGTCGCCACCTACGAGCAGTACTTC
few	TRBJ2-3	-	TRBV5-4	CASSLDRGPLSGDTQYF	TGTGCCAGCAGCTTGGATCGAGGGCCTCTGTCGGGAGATACGCAGTATTTT
once	TRBJ1-6	-	TRBV12-5	CAKLQDHKYHF	TGTGCTAAGTTACAGGACCATAAGTACCACTTT
few	TRBJ2-7	-	TRBV28	CASSLAGPVSYEQYF	TGTGCCAGCAGTTTGGCCGGGCCTGTCTCCTACGAGCAGTACTTC
-	TRBJ2-7	TRBD1	TRBV28	CASRRDRRGEQYF	TGTGCCAGCAGACGGGACAGGAGAGGCGAGCAGTACTTC
-	TRBJ2-7	TRBD2	TRBV27	CASSFLGTSAEQYF	TGTGCCAGCAGTTTTTTAGGGACTAGCGCCGAGCAGTACTTC
few	TRBJ2-3	-	TRBV11-3	CASSHNPGLDTQYF	TGTGCCAGCAGCCATAACCCCGGACTAGATACGCAGTATTTT
few	TRBJ2-2	-	TRBV29-1	CSAGGMMPGELFF	TGCAGCGCTGGCGGGATGATGCCCGGGGAGCTGTTTTTT
few	TRBJ2-7	TRBD2	TRBV28	CASSSPSGTSGYEQYF	TGTGCCAGCAGTTCCCCCTCTGGGACTAGCGGCTACGAGCAGTACTTC
-	TRBJ2-7	-	TRBV3-1	CASSQRRQGSYEQYF	TGTGCCAGCAGCCAAAGACGGCAGGGTTCCTACGAGCAGTACTTC
-	TRBJ2-7	-	TRBV5-1	CASSLGPSENYEQYF	TGCGCCAGCAGCTTGGGGCCTAGCGAGAACTACGAGCAGTACTTC
-	TRBJ2-5	TRBD1	TRBV10-3	CAISRRGQETQYF	TGTGCCATCAGCCGCAGGGGGCAAGAGACCCAGTACTTC
-	TRBJ1-6	TRBD1	TRBV20-1	CSAGDVRDSQPLHF	TGCAGTGCTGGAGACGTTAGGGACAGCCAACCCCTCCACTTT
few	TRBJ2-7	TRBD2	TRBV11-1	CASSRPSGWEDEQYF	TGTGCCAGCAGCCGTCCTAGCGGGTGGGAGGACGAGCAGTACTTC
few	TRBJ2-2	-	TRBV4-3	CASSQEPPGRNTGELFF	TGCGCCAGCAGCCAAGAGCCCCCAGGGAGGAACACCGGGGAGCTGTTTTTT
few	TRBJ1-2	TRBD1	TRBV20-1	CSARDSRGAGGASYGYTF	TGCAGTGCTAGAGATTCCCGCGGTGCAGGGGGCGCATCCTATGGCTACACCTTC
-	TRBJ2-7	-	TRBV29-1	CSVELDYTSYNEQYF	TGCAGCGTTGAACTGGACTACACCTCCTACAATGAGCAGTACTTC
few	TRBJ1-5	-	TRBV11-1	CASSEGGRQPQHF	TGTGCCAGCAGCGAAGGGGGGCGACAGCCCCAGCATTTT
-	TRBJ1-1	-	TRBV9	CASSVTTGLNTEAFF	TGTGCCAGCAGCGTAACTACAGGCCTGAACACTGAAGCTTTCTTT
few	TRBJ2-2	TRBD2	TRBV7-9	CASSFGLAGDTGELFF	TGTGCCAGCAGCTTTGGACTAGCGGGGGACACCGGGGAGCTGTTTTTT
-	TRBJ2-1	TRBD1	TRBV12-3/TRBV12-4	CASSLRVDRGNEQFF	TGTGCCAGCAGTTTAAGGGTAGACAGGGGTAATGAGCAGTTCTTC
-	TRBJ2-7	TRBD1	TRBV5-5	CASSSTGVNTEQYF	TGTGCCAGCAGCTCGACAGGGGTCAACACCGAGCAGTACTTC
-	TRBJ1-5	-	TRBV24-1	CATRRDNDQPQHF	TGTGCCACCAGAAGGGACAACGATCAGCCCCAGCATTTT
few	TRBJ2-1	TRBD2	TRBV3-1	CASSLQAGGGYNEQFF	TGTGCCAGCAGCCTTCAGGCGGGAGGGGGTTACAATGAGCAGTTCTTC
-	TRBJ1-2	TRBD1	TRBV7-9	CASSQTGQGYGYTF	TGTGCCAGCAGCCAAACGGGACAGGGATATGGCTACACCTTC
few	TRBJ2-7	TRBD2	TRBV3-1	CASSQAGTSGSNEQYF	TGTGCCAGCAGCCAAGCCGGGACTAGCGGGAGCAACGAGCAGTACTTC
-	TRBJ1-5	-	TRBV7-2	CASSLYGESNQPQHF	TGTGCCAGCAGCTTATATGGGGAAAGCAATCAGCCCCAGCATTTT
-	TRBJ2-3	-	TRBV7-9	CASSQTTSTDTQYF	TGTGCCAGCAGCCAGACTACCAGCACAGATACGCAGTATTTT
-	TRBJ2-5	-	TRBV12-3/TRBV12-4	CASSSAGWRETQYF	TGTGCCAGCAGTTCGGCAGGATGGCGGGAGACCCAGTACTTC
-	TRBJ2-3	TRBD2	TRBV7-3	CASSSNGLAASTDTQYF	TGTGCCAGCAGCTCCAACGGACTAGCGGCGAGCACAGATACGCAGTATTTT
-	TRBJ1-6	-	TRBV7-8	CASSSGLRSSYNSPLHF	TGTGCCAGCAGCTCGGGACTGAGGAGCTCCTATAATTCACCCCTCCACTTT
-	TRBJ2-3	TRBD1	TRBV29-1	CSGARDSSTDTQYF	TGCAGCGGAGCCCGGGACAGTAGCACAGATACGCAGTATTTT
many	TRBJ2-2	TRBD1	TRBV29-1	CSVESQDRDTGELFF	TGCAGCGTTGAATCTCAAGACAGGGACACCGGGGAGCTGTTTTTT
-	TRBJ2-1	-	TRBV20-1	CSASGGDYNEQFF	TGCAGTGCTAGCGGGGGAGACTACAATGAGCAGTTCTTC
-	TRBJ2-5	-	TRBV4-2	CASTPTEGWETQYF	TGTGCCAGCACCCCTACGGAGGGCTGGGAGACCCAGTACTTC
-	TRBJ2-6	TRBD1	TRBV20-1	CSATTGRGGANVLTF	TGCAGTGCTACGACAGGGCGAGGTGGGGCCAACGTCCTGACTTTC
-	TRBJ2-2	-	TRBV24-1	CATAGTSTGELFF	TGTGCCACCGCCGGGACGTCAACCGGGGAGCTGTTTTTT
-	TRBJ2-1	-	TRBV7-3	CASSPSFAGEQFF	TGTGCCAGCAGCCCCTCTTTCGCGGGGGAGCAGTTCTTC
-	TRBJ2-7	-	TRBV20-1	CSATPTNSYEQYF	TGCAGTGCCACCCCAACGAACTCCTACGAGCAGTACTTC
-	TRBJ2-7	TRBD1	TRBV29-1	CSVGETGAPSSYNEQYF	TGCAGCGTTGGAGAGACAGGGGCCCCGAGCTCCTACAATGAGCAGTACTTC